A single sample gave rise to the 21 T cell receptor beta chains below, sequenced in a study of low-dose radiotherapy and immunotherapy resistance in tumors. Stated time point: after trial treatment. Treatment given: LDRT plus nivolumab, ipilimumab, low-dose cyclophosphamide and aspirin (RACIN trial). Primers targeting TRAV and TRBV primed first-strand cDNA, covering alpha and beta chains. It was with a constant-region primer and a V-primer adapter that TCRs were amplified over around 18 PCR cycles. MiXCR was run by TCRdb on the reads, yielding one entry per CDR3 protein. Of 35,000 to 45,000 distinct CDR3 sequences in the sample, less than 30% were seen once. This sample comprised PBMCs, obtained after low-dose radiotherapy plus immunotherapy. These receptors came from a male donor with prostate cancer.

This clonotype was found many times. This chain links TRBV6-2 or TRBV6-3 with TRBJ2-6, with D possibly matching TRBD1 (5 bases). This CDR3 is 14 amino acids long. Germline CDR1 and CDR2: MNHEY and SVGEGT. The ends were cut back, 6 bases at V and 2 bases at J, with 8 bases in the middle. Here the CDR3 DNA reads TGTGCCAGCAGCCCAGGGACTGGGGCCAACGTCCTGACTTTC. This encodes CASSPGTGANVLTF.

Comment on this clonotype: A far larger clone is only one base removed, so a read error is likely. Written as DNA, the CDR3 is TGTGCCAGCAGTGTATTGAGGTACAATGAGCAGTACTTC. Translated, it gives CASSVLRYNEQYF. The rearrangement joins TRBV6-1 to TRBJ2-7; D is unclear. CDR1 MNHNS and CDR2 SASEGT come from the germline V gene. Trimming removed 4 bases at V and 7 bases at J, with 14 bases between. This CDR3 is 13 amino acids long.

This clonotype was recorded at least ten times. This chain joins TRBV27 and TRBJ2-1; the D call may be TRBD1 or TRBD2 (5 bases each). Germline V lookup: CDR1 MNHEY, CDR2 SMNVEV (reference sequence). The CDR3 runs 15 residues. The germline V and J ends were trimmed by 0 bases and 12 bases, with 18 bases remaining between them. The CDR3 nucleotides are TGTGCCAGCAGTTTATCGATCGGACTCCAGGGCAGGCAGTTCTTC. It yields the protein CASSLSIGLQGRQFF.

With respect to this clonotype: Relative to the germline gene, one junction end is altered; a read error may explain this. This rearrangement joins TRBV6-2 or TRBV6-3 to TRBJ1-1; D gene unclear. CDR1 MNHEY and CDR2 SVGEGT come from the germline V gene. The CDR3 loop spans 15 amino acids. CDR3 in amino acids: CASSETWRKGTEASF. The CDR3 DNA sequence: TGTGCCAGCAGTGAGACTTGGCGGAAGGGCACTGAAGCTTCCTTT.

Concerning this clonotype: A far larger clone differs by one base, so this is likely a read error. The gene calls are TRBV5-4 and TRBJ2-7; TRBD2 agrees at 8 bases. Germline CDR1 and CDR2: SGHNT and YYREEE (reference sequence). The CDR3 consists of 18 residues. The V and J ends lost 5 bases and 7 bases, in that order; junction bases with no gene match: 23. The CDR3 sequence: CASSLLAGGYISHNEQYF. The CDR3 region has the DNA TGTGCCAGCAGTCTCTTGGCGGGGGGTTATATTTCGCACAATGAGCAGTACTTC.

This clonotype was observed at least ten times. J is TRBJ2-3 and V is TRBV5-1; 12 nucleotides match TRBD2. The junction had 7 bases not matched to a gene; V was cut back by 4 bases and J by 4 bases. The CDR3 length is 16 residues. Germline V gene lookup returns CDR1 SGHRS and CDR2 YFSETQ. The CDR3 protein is CASSARTSGTADTQYF. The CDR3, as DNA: TGCGCCAGCAGCGCCCGGACTAGCGGGACCGCAGATACGCAGTATTTT.

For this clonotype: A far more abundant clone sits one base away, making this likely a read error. The CDR3 DNA follows: TGTGCCAGCAGTCGTCGGGGGGGCTCTGGAAACACCATATATTTT. It codes for CASSRRGGSGNTIYF. J is TRBJ1-3 and V is TRBV27, with D possibly TRBD1 on 5 matching bases. V was shortened by 5 bases and J by 0 bases, with 11 bases between the two germline ends. Per the germline V gene, CDR1 is MNHEY and CDR2 is SMNVEV (reference sequence). There are 15 residues in the CDR3.

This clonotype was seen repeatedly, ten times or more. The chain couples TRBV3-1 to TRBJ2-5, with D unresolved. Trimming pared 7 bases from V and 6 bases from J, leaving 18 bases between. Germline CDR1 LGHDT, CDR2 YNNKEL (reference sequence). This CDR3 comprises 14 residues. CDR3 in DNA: TGTGCCAGCACGACGACCTGGTCGTTGAAGACCCAGTACTTC. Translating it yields CASTTTWSLKTQYF.

The CDR3 loop reads CASSPGPARSYEQYF. The DNA for the CDR3 is TGTGCCAGCAGTCCGGGACCGGCCCGATCCTACGAGCAGTACTTC. This chain joins TRBV27 and TRBJ2-7; tentatively, D is TRBD1 or TRBD2 (5 bases each). The V gene's germline CDR1 is MNHEY and CDR2 SMNVEV (reference sequence). The V end was cut by 5 bases, the J end by 1 base, with 15 bases between. This CDR3 has 15 residues.

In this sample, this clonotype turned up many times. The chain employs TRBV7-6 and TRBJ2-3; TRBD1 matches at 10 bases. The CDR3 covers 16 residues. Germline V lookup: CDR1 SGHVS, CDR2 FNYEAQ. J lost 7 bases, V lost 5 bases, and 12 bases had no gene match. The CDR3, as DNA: TGTGCCAGCAGCCTGATTCCGGGACAGGGGTTGAATACGCAGTATTTT. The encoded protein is CASSLIPGQGLNTQYF.

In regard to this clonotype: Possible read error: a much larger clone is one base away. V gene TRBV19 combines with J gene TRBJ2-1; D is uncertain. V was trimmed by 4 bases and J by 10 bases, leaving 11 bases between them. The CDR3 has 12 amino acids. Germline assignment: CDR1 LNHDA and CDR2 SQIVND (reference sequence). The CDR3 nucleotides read TGTGCCAGTAGTAACCTATCCGGGGAGCAGTTCTTC. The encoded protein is CASSNLSGEQFF.

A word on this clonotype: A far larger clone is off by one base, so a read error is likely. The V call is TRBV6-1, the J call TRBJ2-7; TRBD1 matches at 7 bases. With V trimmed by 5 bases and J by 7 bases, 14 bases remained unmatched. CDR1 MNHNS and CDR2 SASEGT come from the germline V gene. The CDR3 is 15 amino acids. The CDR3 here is CASSYTGTAYNEQYF. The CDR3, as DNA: TGTGCCAGCAGTTACACAGGGACAGCCTACAATGAGCAGTACTTC.

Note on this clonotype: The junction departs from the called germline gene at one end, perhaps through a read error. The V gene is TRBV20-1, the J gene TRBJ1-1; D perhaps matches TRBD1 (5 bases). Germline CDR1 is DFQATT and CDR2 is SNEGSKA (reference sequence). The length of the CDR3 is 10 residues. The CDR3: CSASRDGGGF. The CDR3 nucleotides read TGCAGTGCTAGTAGGGACGGCGGGGGCTTT.

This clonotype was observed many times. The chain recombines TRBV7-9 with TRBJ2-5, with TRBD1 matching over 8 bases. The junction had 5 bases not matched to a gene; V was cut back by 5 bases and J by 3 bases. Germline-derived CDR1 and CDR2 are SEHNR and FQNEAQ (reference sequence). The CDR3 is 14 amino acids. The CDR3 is CASSPGTGKETQYF. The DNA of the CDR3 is TGTGCCAGCAGCCCGGGGACAGGAAAAGAGACCCAGTACTTC.

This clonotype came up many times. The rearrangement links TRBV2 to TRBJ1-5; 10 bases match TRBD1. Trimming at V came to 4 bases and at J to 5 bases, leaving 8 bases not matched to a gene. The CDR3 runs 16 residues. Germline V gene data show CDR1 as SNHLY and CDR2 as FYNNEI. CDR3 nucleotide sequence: TGTGCCAGCAGTGGGGGGGACAGGGGCTGGGATCAGCCCCAGCATTTT. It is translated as CASSGGDRGWDQPQHF.

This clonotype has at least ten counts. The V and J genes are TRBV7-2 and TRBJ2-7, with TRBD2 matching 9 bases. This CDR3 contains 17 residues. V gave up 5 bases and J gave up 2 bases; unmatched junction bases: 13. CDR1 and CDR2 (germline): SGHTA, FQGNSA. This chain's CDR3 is CASSPLSGGIAPYEQYF. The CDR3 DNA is TGTGCCAGCAGCCCCCTGAGCGGGGGGATTGCCCCCTACGAGCAGTACTTC.

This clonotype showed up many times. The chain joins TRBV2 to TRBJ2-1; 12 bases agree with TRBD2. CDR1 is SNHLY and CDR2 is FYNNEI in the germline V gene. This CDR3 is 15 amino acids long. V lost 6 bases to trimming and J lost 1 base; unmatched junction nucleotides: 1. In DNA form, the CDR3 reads TGTGCCAGCAGCGGGACTAGCGGGTCCTACAATGAGCAGTTCTTC. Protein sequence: CASSGTSGSYNEQFF.

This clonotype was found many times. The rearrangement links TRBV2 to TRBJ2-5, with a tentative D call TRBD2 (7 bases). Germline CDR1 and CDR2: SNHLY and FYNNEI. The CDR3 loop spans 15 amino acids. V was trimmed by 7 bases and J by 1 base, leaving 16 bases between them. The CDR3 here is CASMGGRQVQETQYF. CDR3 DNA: TGTGCCAGCATGGGGGGGCGGCAAGTCCAAGAGACCCAGTACTTC.

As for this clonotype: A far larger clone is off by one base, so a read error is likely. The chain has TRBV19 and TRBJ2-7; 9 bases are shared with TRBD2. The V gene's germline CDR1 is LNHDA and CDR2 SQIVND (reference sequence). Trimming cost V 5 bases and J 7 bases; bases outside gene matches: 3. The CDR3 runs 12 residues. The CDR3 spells CASSFSGSEQYF. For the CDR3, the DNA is TGTGCCAGTAGTTTTAGCGGGAGTGAGCAGTACTTC.

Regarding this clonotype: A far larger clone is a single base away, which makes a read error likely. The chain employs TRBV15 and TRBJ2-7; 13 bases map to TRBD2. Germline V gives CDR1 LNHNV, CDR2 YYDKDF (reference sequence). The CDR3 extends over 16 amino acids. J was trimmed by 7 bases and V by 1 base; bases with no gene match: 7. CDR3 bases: TGTGCCACCAGCAGAGGGACTAGCGGGGGTCTCAATGAGCAGTACTTC. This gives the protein CATSRGTSGGLNEQYF.

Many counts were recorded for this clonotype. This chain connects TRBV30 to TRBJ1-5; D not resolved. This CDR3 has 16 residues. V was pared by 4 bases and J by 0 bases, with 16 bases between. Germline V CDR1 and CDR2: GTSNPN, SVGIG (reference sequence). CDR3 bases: TGTGCCTGGAAACCCAACTCGGCGGCTAGCAATCAGCCCCAGCATTTT. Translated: CAWKPNSAASNQPQHF.